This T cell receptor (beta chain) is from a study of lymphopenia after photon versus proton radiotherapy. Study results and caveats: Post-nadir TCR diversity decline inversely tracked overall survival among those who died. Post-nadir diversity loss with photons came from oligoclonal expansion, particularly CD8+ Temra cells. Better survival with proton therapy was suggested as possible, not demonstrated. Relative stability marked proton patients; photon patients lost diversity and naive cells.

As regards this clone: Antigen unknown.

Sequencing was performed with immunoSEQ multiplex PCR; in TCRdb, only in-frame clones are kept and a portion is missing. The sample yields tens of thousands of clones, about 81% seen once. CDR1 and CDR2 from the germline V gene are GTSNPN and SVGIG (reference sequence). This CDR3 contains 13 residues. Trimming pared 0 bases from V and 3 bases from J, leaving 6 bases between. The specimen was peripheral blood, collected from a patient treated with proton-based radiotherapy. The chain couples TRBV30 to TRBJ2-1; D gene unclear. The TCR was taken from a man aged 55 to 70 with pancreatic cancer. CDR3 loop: CAWSVGSYNEQFF. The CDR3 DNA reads TGTGCCTGGAGTGTAGGCAGCTACAATGAGCAGTTCTTC. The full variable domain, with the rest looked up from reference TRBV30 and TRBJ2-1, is SQTIHQWPATLVQPVGSPLSLECTVEGTSNPNLYWYRQAAGRGLQLLFYSVGIGQISSEVPQNLSASRPQDRQFILSSKKLLLSDSGFYLCAWSVGSYNEQFFGPGTRLTVL.